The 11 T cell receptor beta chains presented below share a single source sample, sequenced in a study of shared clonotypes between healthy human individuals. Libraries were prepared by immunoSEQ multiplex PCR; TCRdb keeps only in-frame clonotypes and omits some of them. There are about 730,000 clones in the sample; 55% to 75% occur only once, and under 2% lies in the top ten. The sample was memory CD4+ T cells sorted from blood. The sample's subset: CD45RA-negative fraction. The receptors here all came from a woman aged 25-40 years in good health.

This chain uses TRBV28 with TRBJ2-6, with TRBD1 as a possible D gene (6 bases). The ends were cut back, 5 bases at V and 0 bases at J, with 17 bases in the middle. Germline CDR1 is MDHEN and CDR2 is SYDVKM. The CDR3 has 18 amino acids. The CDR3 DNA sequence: TGTGCCAGCAGTGTACCGGGACAAGGGAGCTCTGGGGCCAACGTCCTGACTTTC. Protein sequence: CASSVPGQGSSGANVLTF. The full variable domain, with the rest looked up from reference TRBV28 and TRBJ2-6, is DVKVTQSSRYLVKRTGEKVFLECVQDMDHENMFWYRQDPGLGLRLIYFSYDVKMKEKGDIPEGYSVSREKKERFSLILESASTNQTSMYLCASSVPGQGSSGANVLTFGAGSRLTVL.

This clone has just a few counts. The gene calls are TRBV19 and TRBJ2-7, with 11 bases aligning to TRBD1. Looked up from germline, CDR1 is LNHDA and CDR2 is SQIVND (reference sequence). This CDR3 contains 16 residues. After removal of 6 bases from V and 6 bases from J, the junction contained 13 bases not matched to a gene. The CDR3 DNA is TGTGCCAGTAGCCCCCGGGGACAGGGGGGCTGGGGCGAGCAGTACTTC. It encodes CASSPRGQGGWGEQYF.

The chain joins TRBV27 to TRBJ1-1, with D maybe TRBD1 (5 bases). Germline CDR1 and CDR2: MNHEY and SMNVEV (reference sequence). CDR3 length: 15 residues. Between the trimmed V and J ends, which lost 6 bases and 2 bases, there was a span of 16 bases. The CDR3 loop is CASSMLKGDNTEAFF. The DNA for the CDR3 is TGTGCCAGCAGCATGCTTAAAGGGGATAACACTGAAGCTTTCTTT.

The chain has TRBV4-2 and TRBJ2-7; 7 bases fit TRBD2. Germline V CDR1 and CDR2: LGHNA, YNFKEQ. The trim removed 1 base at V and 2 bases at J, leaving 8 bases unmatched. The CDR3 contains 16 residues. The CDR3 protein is CASSQVFGGSTYEQYF. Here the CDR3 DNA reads TGTGCCAGCAGCCAAGTTTTTGGCGGGAGCACCTACGAGCAGTACTTC.

In nucleotides, the CDR3 is TGTGCCAGCAGACCGACAGCAGACTCCTACGAGCAGTACTTC. Its protein is CASRPTADSYEQYF. V is TRBV27 and J is TRBJ2-7; possible D gene TRBD1, 5 bases. Trimming pared 6 bases from V and 0 bases from J, leaving 12 bases between. Per germline, CDR1 MNHEY and CDR2 SMNVEV (reference sequence). The CDR3 runs to 14 residues.

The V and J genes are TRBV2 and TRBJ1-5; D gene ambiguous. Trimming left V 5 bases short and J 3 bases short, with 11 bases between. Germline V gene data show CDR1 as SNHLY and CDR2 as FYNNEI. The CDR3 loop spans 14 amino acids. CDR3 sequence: CASSIGRVNQPQHF. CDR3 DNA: TGTGCCAGCAGTATAGGGCGGGTCAATCAGCCCCAGCATTTT.

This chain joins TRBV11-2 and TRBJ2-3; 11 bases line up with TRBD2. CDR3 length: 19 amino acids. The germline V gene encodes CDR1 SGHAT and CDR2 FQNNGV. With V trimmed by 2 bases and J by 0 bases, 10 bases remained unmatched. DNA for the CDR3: TGTGCCAGCAGCTTACCCCGGGACATAGCGGGAGGGAGCACAGATACGCAGTATTTT. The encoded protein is CASSLPRDIAGGSTDTQYF.

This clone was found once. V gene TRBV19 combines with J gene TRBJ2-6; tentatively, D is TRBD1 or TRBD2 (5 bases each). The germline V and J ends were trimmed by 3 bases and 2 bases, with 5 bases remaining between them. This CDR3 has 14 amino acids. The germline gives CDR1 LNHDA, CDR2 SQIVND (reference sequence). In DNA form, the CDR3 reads TGTGCCAGTAGTATGGGGGCTGGGGCCAACGTCCTGACTTTC. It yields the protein CASSMGAGANVLTF.

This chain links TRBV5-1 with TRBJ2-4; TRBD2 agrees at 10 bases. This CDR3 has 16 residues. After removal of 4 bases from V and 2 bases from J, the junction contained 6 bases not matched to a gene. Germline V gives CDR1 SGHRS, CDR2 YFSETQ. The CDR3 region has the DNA TGCGCCAGCAGCACGGAAGCGGGAGGGACCAAAAACATTCAGTACTTC. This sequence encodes CASSTEAGGTKNIQYF.

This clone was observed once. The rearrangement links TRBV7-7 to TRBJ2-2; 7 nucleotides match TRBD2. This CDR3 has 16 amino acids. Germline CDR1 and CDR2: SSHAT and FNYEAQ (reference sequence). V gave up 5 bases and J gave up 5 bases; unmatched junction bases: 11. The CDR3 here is CASSPTSSGRTGELFF. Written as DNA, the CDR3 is TGTGCCAGCAGCCCCACTTCTAGCGGAAGGACCGGGGAGCTGTTTTTT.

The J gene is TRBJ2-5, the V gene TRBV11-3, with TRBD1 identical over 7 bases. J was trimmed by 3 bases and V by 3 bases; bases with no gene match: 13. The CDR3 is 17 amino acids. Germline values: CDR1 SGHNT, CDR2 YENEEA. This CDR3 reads CASSFLLLGTAKETQYF. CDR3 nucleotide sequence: TGTGCCAGCAGCTTCCTCCTTTTAGGGACAGCAAAAGAGACCCAGTACTTC.